Each of the 28 T cell receptor beta chains below was sequenced from the same sample in a study of T cells in Graves' hyperthyroidism and ophthalmopathy. TCR beta CDR3 regions were amplified from RNA. The HTBI primer set drove a first-round RT-PCR of the TCR CDR3. TCRdb re-called the multiplex PCR reads with MiXCR, one entry per CDR3 protein. Of hundreds of thousands of distinct CDR3 sequences in the sample, about 16% were seen once. Sequenced material: blood. The source is a woman younger than 45 with Graves' hyperthyroidism.

Concerning this clonotype: A read error may account for a junction end that differs from germline. V and J are TRBV10-3 and TRBJ2-5; 10 bases match TRBD2. Germline V gene sequence: CDR1 ENHRY, CDR2 SYGVKD. The CDR3 is made up of 14 amino acids. CDR3 residues: CAISESTLAGSLNF. In DNA form, the CDR3 reads TGTGCCATCAGTGAGTCGACACTAGCGGGATCGTTGAACTTC.

At least ten counts were recorded for this clonotype. This chain joins TRBV2 and TRBJ1-1; weak D call: TRBD1 (5 bases). V was trimmed by 6 bases and J by 4 bases, leaving 12 bases between them. CDR3 length equals 13 residues. The germline V gene has CDR1 SNHLY and CDR2 FYNNEI. The CDR3 is CASRGEGSTEAFF. The CDR3 coding sequence is TGTGCCAGCAGGGGGGAGGGGTCCACTGAAGCTTTCTTT.

A remark on this clonotype: Its ends do not fully match the called genes, so a read error is possible. This chain connects TRBV7-7 to TRBJ2-2, with D maybe TRBD2 (6 bases). The CDR3 is made up of 16 amino acids. CDR1 SSHAT and CDR2 FNYEAQ come from the germline V gene (reference sequence). Here the CDR3 reads CASTPEGSERTGELFF. The CDR3 coding sequence is TGTGCTAGCACCCCGGAGGGTAGCGAGAGGACCGGGGAGCTGTTTTTT.

This clonotype was seen more than once but under ten times. The chain recombines TRBV29-1 with TRBJ2-5; TRBD1 matches 9 bases. V lost 5 bases, J lost 5 bases, and 6 bases stayed unmatched. CDR1 and CDR2 from the germline V gene are SQVTM and ANQGSEA. The CDR3 is 13 residues long. CDR3 region: CSVPGQGLETQYF. The CDR3 DNA follows: TGCAGCGTTCCGGGACAGGGACTTGAGACCCAGTACTTC.

This clonotype was counted between two and nine times. The chain recombines TRBV30 with TRBJ2-5; 9 bases line up with TRBD2. Germline values: CDR1 GTSNPN, CDR2 SVGIG (reference sequence). CDR3 size: 15 residues. V shed 4 bases and J 5 bases; nucleotides not matched to a gene: 11. The CDR3 spells CAWTVAGGRSETQYF. The CDR3 DNA follows: TGTGCCTGGACCGTTGCGGGAGGGCGAAGTGAGACCCAGTACTTC.

This clonotype was picked up a small number of times. This chain uses TRBV12-5 with TRBJ2-3; 11 nucleotides align to TRBD1. J lost 3 bases, V lost 7 bases, and 3 bases had no gene match. The CDR3 has 14 residues. Germline assignment: CDR1 LGHNT and CDR2 FRNRAP. This CDR3 is CASAGQGATDTQYF. CDR3 bases: TGTGCTAGTGCTGGACAGGGGGCGACAGATACGCAGTATTTT.

Many counts were recorded for this clonotype. The chain employs TRBV28 and TRBJ2-1; the match to TRBD2 covers 12 bases. The CDR3 runs 17 residues. Germline-derived CDR1 and CDR2 are MDHEN and SYDVKM. V lost 5 bases, J lost 6 bases, and 11 bases stayed unmatched. The CDR3 region has the DNA TGTGCCAGCAGTCCCCCCCAACTAGCGGGAGGTCGCAATGAGCAGTTCTTC. Protein sequence: CASSPPQLAGGRNEQFF.

In the case of this clonotype: One end of the junction fails to match germline, which may point to a read error. The rearrangement links TRBV30 to TRBJ2-7, with TRBD2 matching over 7 bases. Germline CDR1 reads GTSNPN; CDR2 reads SVGIG (reference sequence). CDR3 length: 15 residues. Here the CDR3 DNA reads TGTGCCTGTTACTTCAGACTAGCAGGGTCCTACGAGCGGTACTTC. It specifies CACYFRLAGSYERYF.

V gene TRBV5-6 combines with J gene TRBJ2-1, with TRBD2 identical over 9 bases. V lost 0 bases and J lost 3; bases outside the gene matches: 4. Germline CDR1 SGHDT, CDR2 YYEEEE. CDR3 length equals 16 residues. CDR3 in amino acids: CASSLDSGSNYNEQFF. DNA of the CDR3: TGTGCCAGCAGCTTGGATAGCGGGAGTAACTACAATGAGCAGTTCTTC. The full variable domain, its missing parts supplied by reference TRBV5-6 and TRBJ2-1, is DAGVTQSPTHLIKTRGQQVTLRCSPKSGHDTVSWYQQALGQGPQFIFQYYEEEERQRGNFPDRFSGHQFPNYSSELNVNALLLGDSALYLCASSLDSGSNYNEQFFGPGTRLTVL.

The V and J genes are TRBV29-1 and TRBJ2-1, with 9 bases aligning to TRBD2. The J segment lost 0 bases and the V segment lost 5 bases, leaving 5 bases of the junction unmatched. The CDR3 spans 15 residues. Germline V gives CDR1 SQVTM, CDR2 ANQGSEA. The CDR3 spells CSVTLSGSSYNEQFF. CDR3 nucleotide sequence: TGCAGCGTTACCCTTAGCGGGAGCTCCTACAATGAGCAGTTCTTC.

Many counts were recorded for this clonotype. The V and J genes are TRBV20-1 and TRBJ1-1; D unclear. The ends were cut back, 0 bases at V and 5 bases at J, with 13 bases in the middle. Germline values: CDR1 DFQATT, CDR2 SNEGSKA (reference sequence). CDR3 length equals 14 residues. CDR3 in DNA: TGCAGTGCTAGAGATACTCGTGGTGGTACTGAAGCTTTCTTT. Translated, it gives CSARDTRGGTEAFF.

The chain couples TRBV6-1 to TRBJ1-5; D remains unclear. Looked up from germline, CDR1 is MNHNS and CDR2 is SASEGT. Deletions cut 8 bases from V and 1 base from J, with 9 bases between. The length of the CDR3 is 13 residues. The CDR3: CASAGASNQPQHF. Here the CDR3 DNA reads TGTGCCAGCGCCGGCGCGAGCAATCAGCCCCAGCATTTT.

This clonotype appeared a few times. V and J are TRBV6-5 and TRBJ1-4, with a tentative D call TRBD1 (6 bases). Germline CDR1 MNHEY, CDR2 SVGAGI. The V and J ends lost 2 bases and 5 bases respectively, with 12 bases between them. CDR3 length: 15 residues. CDR3 DNA sequence: TGTGCCAGCAGTTACCTTGGACAGTTGAATGAAAAACTGTTTTTT. Translating gives CASSYLGQLNEKLFF.

This clonotype has more than one count but fewer than ten. The chain uses TRBV18 and TRBJ1-5; the match to TRBD1 covers 7 bases. This CDR3 region has 14 residues. CDR1 and CDR2 (germline): KGHSH, LQKENI. Unmatched junction bases numbered 4, after V lost 2 bases and J lost 6 bases. CDR3 sequence: CASSPTTGTQPQHF. Written as DNA, the CDR3 is TGTGCCAGCTCACCAACGACAGGGACTCAGCCCCAGCATTTT.

This clonotype was seen at least ten times. The chain recombines TRBV5-1 with TRBJ1-1; a possible D gene is TRBD1 (5 bases). Germline V gene lookup returns CDR1 SGHRS and CDR2 YFSETQ. CDR3 length: 15 residues. V shed 0 bases and J shed 6 bases, with 15 bases lying between them. CDR3 loop: CASSLDGAMEAEAFF. The CDR3 DNA is TGCGCCAGCAGCTTGGACGGGGCCATGGAGGCTGAAGCTTTCTTT.

The genes are TRBV19 and TRBJ1-3; the D is unclear. The CDR3 covers 17 residues. CDR1 LNHDA and CDR2 SQIVND come from the germline V gene (reference sequence). V lost 3 bases, J lost 1 base, and 16 bases lay in between. CDR3 bases: TGTGCCAGTAGTATGCTTGCCAGATCTTCGTCTGGAAACACCATATATTTT. Encoded protein: CASSMLARSSSGNTIYF.

A note on this clonotype: This may be a read error, as it is one base from a much larger clone. The V gene is TRBV2, the J gene TRBJ2-2, with 8 bases matching TRBD1. Losses at the gene ends were 6 bases for V and 3 bases for J; bases not matched to a gene: 12. Germline loops: CDR1 SNHLY, CDR2 FYNNEI. This CDR3 is built from 17 residues. CDR3 amino acids: CASRSDPDRVYTGELFF. DNA for the CDR3: TGTGCCAGCAGGTCAGACCCGGACAGGGTTTACACCGGGGAGCTGTTTTTT. Full variable domain (remainder filled in from reference TRBV2 and TRBJ2-2): EPEVTQTPSHQVTQMGQEVILRCVPISNHLYFYWYRQILGQKVEFLVSFYNNEISEKSEIFDDQFSVERPDGSNFTLKIRSTKLEDSAMYFCASRSDPDRVYTGELFFGEGSRLTVL.

The chain links TRBV3-1 to TRBJ2-7; D might be TRBD2 (6 bases). With 4 bases removed from V and 3 bases from J, the gap between germline ends came to 13 bases. Germline V lookup: CDR1 LGHDT, CDR2 YNNKEL (reference sequence). The CDR3 loop spans 14 amino acids. CDR3 residues: CASSPFGSIYEQYF. The CDR3 region has the DNA TGTGCCAGCAGCCCTTTCGGGAGTATCTACGAGCAGTACTTC.

This clonotype was seen repeatedly, ten times or more. The chain has TRBV20-1 and TRBJ2-5; no clear D. The V end was cut by 3 bases, the J end by 2 bases, with 7 bases between. The germline CDR1 and CDR2 sequences are DFQATT and SNEGSKA (reference sequence). CDR3 length: 12 amino acids. CDR3 nucleotide sequence: TGCAGTGCTAGTGCGCAGCAAGAGACCCAGTACTTC. Residues: CSASAQQETQYF.

This clonotype has a count of ten or more. The chain is built from TRBV28 and TRBJ1-2; a possible D gene is TRBD1 (6 bases). In germline, CDR1 is MDHEN, CDR2 SYDVKM. V lost 4 bases and J 0 bases, leaving 15 bases between the germline ends. The CDR3 is 16 residues long. In nucleotides, the CDR3 is TGTGCCAGCAGTTCCTCCAGGACAGAAACTAACTATGGCTACACCTTC. Translating it yields CASSSSRTETNYGYTF.

At least ten counts were recorded for this clonotype. CDR3 amino acids: CASSLSASGRDADTQYF. The CDR3 nucleotides are TGTGCCAGCAGTTTATCGGCTAGCGGGAGAGACGCAGATACGCAGTATTTT. The rearrangement uses TRBV12-3 or TRBV12-4 and TRBJ2-3, with TRBD2 matching 10 bases. CDR3 length equals 17 residues. V was clipped by 2 bases and J by 4 bases; unmatched bases: 9.

There are many counts of this clonotype. This chain joins TRBV11-2 and TRBJ2-5, with a tentative D call TRBD1 (6 bases). Trimming took 0 bases from V and 4 from J, leaving 12 bases between them. CDR1 and CDR2 from the germline V gene are SGHAT and FQNNGV. CDR3 length: 15 residues. The CDR3 DNA reads TGTGCCAGCAGCTTAGATGGACAGCTGACAGAGACCCAGTACTTC. It yields the protein CASSLDGQLTETQYF.

This clonotype came up once. This may be a read error: a much more frequent sequence differs by one nucleotide. This sequence joins TRBV9 and TRBJ2-7, with D perhaps assigned TRBD1 or TRBD2 (5 bases each). The CDR3 spans 15 residues. The V and J ends lost 4 bases and 0 bases respectively, with 14 bases between them. Germline V gene data show CDR1 as SGDLS and CDR2 as YYNGEE. The CDR3 region has the DNA TGTGCCAGCAGCCTCATGGGGACGGACTCCTACGAGCAGTACTTC. Translation gives CASSLMGTDSYEQYF.

This clonotype was picked up one time. One end of the junction fails to match germline, which may point to a read error. This chain joins TRBV19 and TRBJ2-1; TRBD1 agrees at 9 bases. Germline loops: CDR1 LNHDA, CDR2 SQIVND (reference sequence). The CDR3 totals 14 residues. The CDR3 DNA is TGTGCCAGTAGTACTGACAGGGGGATGCATGAGCAGTCCTTC. This translates into CASSTDRGMHEQSF.

The chain employs TRBV6-1 and TRBJ1-1; D is ambiguous. CDR3 length: 13 residues. Trimming removed 8 bases from V and 0 bases from J, with 10 bases in between. Per the germline V gene, CDR1 is MNHNS and CDR2 is SASEGT. CDR3 in DNA: TGTGCCAGCCGGGGTCTCCTGAACACTGAAGCTTTCTTT. Protein product: CASRGLLNTEAFF.

This clonotype has a handful of counts. This rearrangement joins TRBV5-1 to TRBJ2-6, with D unresolved. The CDR3 has 17 amino acids. V lost 0 bases and J 0 bases, leaving 10 bases between the germline ends. The V gene's germline CDR1 is SGHRS and CDR2 YFSETQ. The CDR3 DNA reads TGCGCCAGCAGCTTGGAGGCCACCTACTCTGGGGCCAACGTCCTGACTTTC. This codes for CASSLEATYSGANVLTF.

The table lists this clonotype with many counts. This rearrangement joins TRBV3-1 to TRBJ2-5; D possibly uses TRBD1 or TRBD2 (5 bases each). The CDR3 spans 14 residues. The germline V and J ends were trimmed by 7 bases and 5 bases, with 17 bases remaining between them. From germline, CDR1 is LGHDT and CDR2 YNNKEL (reference sequence). Written as DNA, the CDR3 is TGTGCCAGCAATGAGGTTGGGGGAGATGAGACCCAGTACTTC. This encodes CASNEVGGDETQYF.

On this clonotype: No conserved phenylalanine or tryptophan ends this CDR3, so it is likely a read error. This sequence joins TRBV12-5 and TRBJ2-2; D gene ambiguous. The V and J ends lost 7 bases and 1 base respectively, with 16 bases between them. The germline gives CDR1 LGHNT, CDR2 FRNRAP. The CDR3 has 16 amino acids. CDR3 sequence reads: CASAHPRTVNTGELFC. CDR3 DNA: TGTGCTAGTGCTCACCCCCGGACGGTGAACACCGGGGAGCTGTTTTGT.